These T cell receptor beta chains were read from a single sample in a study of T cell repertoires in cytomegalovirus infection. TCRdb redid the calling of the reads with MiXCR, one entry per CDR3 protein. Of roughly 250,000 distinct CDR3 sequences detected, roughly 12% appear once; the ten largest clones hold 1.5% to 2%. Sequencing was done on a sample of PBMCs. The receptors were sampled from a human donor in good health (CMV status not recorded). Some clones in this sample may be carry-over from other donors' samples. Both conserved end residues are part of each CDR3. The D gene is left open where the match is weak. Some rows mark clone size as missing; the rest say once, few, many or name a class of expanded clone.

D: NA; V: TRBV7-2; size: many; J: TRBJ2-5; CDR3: CASSLSLETQYF; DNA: TGTGCCAGCAGCTTAAGTTTGGAGACCCAGTACTTC
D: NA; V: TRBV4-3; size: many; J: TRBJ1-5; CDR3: CASSQDRGLNQPQHF; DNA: TGCGCCAGCAGCCAAGATCGGGGGCTGAATCAGCCCCAGCATTTT
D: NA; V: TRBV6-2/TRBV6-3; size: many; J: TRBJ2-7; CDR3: CASSPLGTSLNEQYF; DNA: TGTGCCAGCAGCCCACTCGGGACATCACTCAACGAGCAGTACTTC
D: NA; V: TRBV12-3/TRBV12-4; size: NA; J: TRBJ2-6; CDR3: CASRPGTGGGWGANVLTF; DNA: TGTGCCAGCAGACCCGGGACAGGCGGGGGGTGGGGGGCCAACGTCCTGACTTTC
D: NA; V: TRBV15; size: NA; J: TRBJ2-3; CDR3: CATSRDRAAGDTQYF; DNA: TGTGCCACCAGCAGAGATCGGGCCGCGGGAGATACGCAGTATTTT
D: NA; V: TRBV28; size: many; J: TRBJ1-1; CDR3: CASSLEQGKAFF; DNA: TGTGCCAGCAGTTTAGAACAGGGAAAAGCTTTCTTT
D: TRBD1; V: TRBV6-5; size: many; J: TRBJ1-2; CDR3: CASSYSGQGNGYTF; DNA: TGTGCCAGCAGTTACTCGGGACAGGGTAACGGCTACACCTTC
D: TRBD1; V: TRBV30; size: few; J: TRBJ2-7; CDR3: CAWSPGTGGSYEQYF; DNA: TGTGCCTGGTCCCCCGGGACAGGGGGCTCCTACGAGCAGTACTTC
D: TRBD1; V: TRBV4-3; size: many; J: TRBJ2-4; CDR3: CASSQGGRSGQGDIQYF; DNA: TGCGCCAGCAGCCAAGGAGGCCGATCGGGACAGGGGGACATTCAGTACTTC
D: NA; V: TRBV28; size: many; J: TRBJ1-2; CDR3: CASDQGGGWRGYTF; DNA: TGTGCCAGCGATCAGGGAGGAGGTTGGCGGGGCTACACCTTC
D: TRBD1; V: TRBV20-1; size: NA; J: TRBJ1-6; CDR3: CSAPKEVRGPLHF; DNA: TGCAGTGCTCCCAAGGAGGTCAGGGGGCCCCTCCACTTT
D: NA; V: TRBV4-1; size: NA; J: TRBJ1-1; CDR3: CASSQDNRNTEAFF; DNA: TGCGCCAGCAGCCAAGATAATCGGAACACTGAAGCTTTCTTT
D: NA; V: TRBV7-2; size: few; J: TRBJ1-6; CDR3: CASSLATGYNSPLHF; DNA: TGTGCCAGCAGCTTAGCGACAGGTTATAATTCACCCCTCCACTTT
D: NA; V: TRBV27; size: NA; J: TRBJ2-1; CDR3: CASTPGLSYNEQFF; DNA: TGTGCCAGCACCCCGGGACTTTCCTACAATGAGCAGTTCTTC
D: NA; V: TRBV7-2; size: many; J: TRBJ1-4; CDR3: CASSLDPGANEKLFF; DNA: TGTGCCAGCAGCTTAGATCCGGGGGCGAACGAAAAACTGTTTTTT
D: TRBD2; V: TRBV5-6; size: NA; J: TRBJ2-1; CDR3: CASSGGTSGGYNEQFF; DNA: TGTGCCAGCAGCGGAGGGACTAGCGGGGGGTACAATGAGCAGTTCTTC
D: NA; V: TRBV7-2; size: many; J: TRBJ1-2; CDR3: CASSPDGAPYKNYGYTF; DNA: TGTGCCAGCAGCCCTGACGGGGCGCCCTATAAAAACTATGGCTACACCTTC
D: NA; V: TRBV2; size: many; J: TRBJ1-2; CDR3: CASGGYEGPGVGYTF; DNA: TGTGCCAGCGGGGGCTATGAGGGGCCAGGTGTTGGCTACACCTTC
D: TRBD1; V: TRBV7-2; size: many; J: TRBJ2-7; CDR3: CASSLNWGTAYEQYF; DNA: TGTGCCAGCAGCTTAAACTGGGGGACAGCCTACGAGCAGTACTTC
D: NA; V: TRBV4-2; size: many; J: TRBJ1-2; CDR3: CASSPTGSGHGYTF; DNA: TGTGCCAGCAGTCCCACAGGGAGCGGGCATGGCTACACCTTC
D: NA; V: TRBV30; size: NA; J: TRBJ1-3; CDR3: CAWNPDHRVEGNTIYF; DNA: TGTGCCTGGAACCCTGACCACAGGGTGGAAGGAAACACCATATATTTT
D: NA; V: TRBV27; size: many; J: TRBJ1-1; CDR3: CASSLWGQNTEAFF; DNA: TGTGCCAGCAGTTTATGGGGACAGAACACTGAAGCTTTCTTT
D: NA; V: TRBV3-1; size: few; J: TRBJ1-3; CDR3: CASSSSPDSGNTIYF; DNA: TGTGCCAGCAGCTCCAGCCCTGACTCTGGAAACACCATATATTTT
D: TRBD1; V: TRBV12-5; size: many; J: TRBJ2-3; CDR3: CASGPGQATDTQYF; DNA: TGTGCTAGTGGCCCGGGACAGGCCACAGATACGCAGTATTTT
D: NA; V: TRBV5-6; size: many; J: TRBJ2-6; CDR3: CASETKGPGANVLTF; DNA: TGTGCCAGCGAAACCAAGGGCCCTGGGGCCAACGTCCTGACTTTC
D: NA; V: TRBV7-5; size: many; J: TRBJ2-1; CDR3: CISVSEALGLAGHSLNEQFF; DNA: NA
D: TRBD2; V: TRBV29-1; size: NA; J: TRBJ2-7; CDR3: CSVGVGGYEQYF; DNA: TGCAGCGTTGGTGTGGGAGGGTACGAGCAGTACTTC
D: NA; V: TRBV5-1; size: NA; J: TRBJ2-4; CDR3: CASTLGDAQNIQYF; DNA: TGCGCCAGCACCCTCGGAGACGCTCAAAACATTCAGTACTTC